A single sample gave rise to the 20 T cell receptor beta chains below, sequenced in a study of metastatic and nonmetastatic thyroid tumors (dated by TCRdb to 2018 to 2021). Libraries were made using PCR. Sequencer: Illumina HiSeq 4000. The raw public data were reprocessed by TCRdb itself: fastp quality trimming at Q25, MiXCR clonotype calling, in-frame beta chains only. This sample holds 3,300 or so clones; around a third were observed only once. The ten largest clonotypes hold 31% of the sample. None of the patients had been given any treatment before thyroid surgery. Source material: adjacent normal tissue. The receptors here all came from a male donor with papillary thyroid cancer or a benign thyroid nodule (not recorded which). Some clones in this sample may be carry-over from other donors' samples.

In this sample, this clone turned up a few times. V gene TRBV6-2 or TRBV6-3 combines with J gene TRBJ1-2; weak D call: TRBD1 (6 bases). The germline gives CDR1 MNHEY, CDR2 SVGEGT. CDR3 length: 13 amino acids. V was shortened by 6 bases and J by 6 bases, with 14 bases between the two germline ends. CDR3: CASSMIRTDGYTF. The CDR3 region has the DNA TGTGCCAGCAGCATGATCCGGACAGATGGCTACACCTTC.

This clone was detected only a few times. The final CDR3 position lacks the conserved phenylalanine or tryptophan, pointing to a likely read error. The chain recombines TRBV6-2 or TRBV6-3 with TRBJ1-5; tentatively, D is TRBD1 (5 bases). This CDR3 comprises 15 residues. Germline-derived CDR1 and CDR2 are MNHEY and SVGEGT. With 8 bases removed from V and 2 bases from J, the gap between germline ends came to 16 bases. CDR3 protein: CASCSAGTGNQPQHL. DNA of the CDR3: TGTGCCAGCTGCTCCGCGGGGACGGGCAATCAGCCCCAGCATCTT.

The V call is TRBV15, the J call TRBJ2-7; TRBD1 matches 7 bases. The V gene end was trimmed by 8 bases and the J gene end by 4 bases; junction bases not matched to a gene: 8. CDR3 length: 13 amino acids. Germline V gene data show CDR1 as LNHNV and CDR2 as YYDKDF (reference sequence). The CDR3 reads CATSPGTAYEQYF. CDR3 in DNA: TGTGCCACCTCCCCCGGGACAGCTTACGAGCAGTACTTC.

The rearrangement links TRBV5-1 to TRBJ2-7, with D unresolved. V was pared by 0 bases and J by 6 bases, with 7 bases between. Germline CDR1 SGHRS, CDR2 YFSETQ. This CDR3 region has 12 residues. The CDR3 nucleotides read TGCGCCAGCAGCTTGGATGGCCTCGAGCAGTACTTC. Amino acid sequence: CASSLDGLEQYF.

This clone has only a few counts. The rearrangement links TRBV19 to TRBJ1-2; TRBD1 agrees at 7 bases. V lost 5 bases to trimming and J lost 8 bases; unmatched junction nucleotides: 14. The CDR3 contains 15 residues. Looked up from germline, CDR1 is LNHDA and CDR2 is SQIVND (reference sequence). The CDR3 sequence: CASSLTPTGFGGYTF. CDR3 DNA: TGTGCCAGTAGTCTAACTCCGACAGGGTTTGGAGGCTACACCTTC.

The chain combines TRBV2 with TRBJ2-1; D not resolved. The CDR3 covers 16 residues. V lost 6 bases, J lost 7 bases, and 22 bases lay in between. Germline CDR1 is SNHLY and CDR2 is FYNNEI. The CDR3 DNA reads as TGTGCCAGCAGCGTGCTTTGGGGTGGATTTGGAAATGAGCAGTTCTTC. Protein product: CASSVLWGGFGNEQFF.

This clone is large. A junction end diverges from the germline sequence, so it may reflect a read error. The chain carries TRBV7-7 and TRBJ2-2, with D hard to call. The CDR3 has 14 residues. Germline loops: CDR1 SSHAT, CDR2 FNYEAQ (reference sequence). CDR3 sequence: CASSLRLNTGELFF. The DNA of the CDR3 is TGTGCTAGCAGCTTACGGCTAAACACCGGGGAGCTGTTTTTT.

This clone was counted between two and nine times. The chain has TRBV6-2 or TRBV6-3 and TRBJ1-4; D is unresolved. Trimming removed 9 bases from V and 10 bases from J, with 9 bases in between. The CDR3 totals 10 residues. The germline gives CDR1 MNHEY, CDR2 SVGEGT. The CDR3 is CASSPTKLFF. In DNA, the CDR3 is TGTGCCAGTTCACCCACAAAACTGTTTTTT.

This clone is categorized as large (0.1 to 1%). V gene TRBV20-1 combines with J gene TRBJ2-7, with D possibly called TRBD1 or TRBD2 (5 bases each). The CDR3 runs to 13 residues. The germline V gene encodes CDR1 DFQATT and CDR2 SNEGSKA (reference sequence). The V and J ends lost 6 bases and 3 bases respectively, with 15 bases between them. The CDR3 is CSAPGTDNYEQYF. CDR3 nucleotide sequence: TGCAGTGCCCCAGGGACGGACAACTACGAGCAGTACTTC.

This CDR3 reads CASSLGLAGGPGSYEQYF. Here the CDR3 DNA reads TGTGCCAGCAGTTTGGGACTAGCGGGAGGGCCGGGCTCCTACGAGCAGTACTTC. This chain uses TRBV28 with TRBJ2-7; TRBD2 matches 16 bases. The CDR3 has 18 amino acids. Germline V gene data show CDR1 as MDHEN and CDR2 as SYDVKM. V gave up 3 bases and J gave up 0 bases; unmatched junction bases: 5.

The genes are TRBV6-5 and TRBJ2-1, with 11 bases aligning to TRBD2. V gave up 4 bases and J gave up 9 bases; unmatched junction bases: 5. The CDR3 covers 14 residues. Germline lookup yields CDR1 MNHEY and CDR2 SVGAGI. Here the CDR3 DNA reads TGTGCCAGCAGTTTTAGCGGGAGGGCCAGTGAGCAGTTCTTC. This codes for CASSFSGRASEQFF.

As to this clone: A read error is likely, as this CDR3 ends without the conserved phenylalanine or tryptophan. Because the CDR3's place on the DNA is in doubt, the DNA is left out and the CDR3 is given as listed by TCRdb. V and J are TRBV6-9 and TRBJ2-2; TRBD1, the D gene given by the table, was not confirmed from the DNA. CDR1 is MNHGY and CDR2 is SVAAGI in the germline V gene. From its first to its last residue, the CDR3 has 14 amino acids. This CDR3 reads CASNRDPNTGDLLY.

This clone is large by share. CDR3 amino acids: CASSGNTDTQYF. The CDR3 DNA sequence: TGTGCCAGCAGCGGTAACACAGATACGCAGTATTTT. The rearrangement joins TRBV9 to TRBJ2-3; D is undetermined. The CDR3 spans 12 residues. Germline V gene sequence: CDR1 SGDLS, CDR2 YYNGEE. The V gene lost 3 bases and the J gene lost 2 bases, with 4 bases spanning the gap.

The rearrangement joins TRBV19 to TRBJ1-5; the D is unclear. The CDR3 contains 15 residues. Germline-derived CDR1 and CDR2 are LNHDA and SQIVND (reference sequence). V lost 5 bases and J 0 bases, leaving 11 bases between the germline ends. The CDR3 nucleotides are TGTGCCAGTAGTTCGGTATCGGGTAGCAATCAGCCCCAGCATTTT. Translation: CASSSVSGSNQPQHF.

In its sample, this clone was seen many times. A much larger clone lies one base from this, so it may be a read error. The chain is built from TRBV4-3 and TRBJ2-7, with a weak D call TRBD1 (5 bases). This CDR3 comprises 17 residues. CDR1 and CDR2 from the germline V gene are LGHNA and YSLEER. DNA for the CDR3: TGCGCCAGCAGCCAAGATGGCACAGGTACAAGCTCCTACGAGCAGTGCTTC. It specifies CASSQDGTGTSSYEQCF.

This clone was counted only a few times. The chain combines TRBV28 with TRBJ1-5; tentative D call: TRBD1 (6 bases). Germline CDR1 MDHEN, CDR2 SYDVKM. With 10 bases removed from V and 7 bases from J, the gap between germline ends came to 23 bases. CDR3 size: 15 residues. The CDR3 DNA is TGTGCCACCAGAAGCTTGACAGGCGAGTTCCAGCCCCAGCATTTT. Its translation: CATRSLTGEFQPQHF.

This clone was seen at least ten times. This sample also contains other DNA sequences that code for the same CDR3. The DNA of the CDR3 is TGTGCCAGCAGTTTGGCCGGGACAGGGTGGTTCTTC. Protein product: CASSLAGTGWFF. The chain combines TRBV12-3 or TRBV12-4 with TRBJ2-1; TRBD1 matches at 9 bases. J was trimmed by 15 bases and V by 3 bases; bases with no gene match: 6. This CDR3 has 12 residues.

This clone was detected only once. CDR3 region: CASSPPDRADEQYF. Written as DNA, the CDR3 is TGCGCCAGCAGCCCCCCGGACAGGGCAGACGAGCAGTACTTC. This rearrangement joins TRBV5-1 to TRBJ2-7; 8 bases agree with TRBD1. Germline lookup yields CDR1 SGHRS and CDR2 YFSETQ. The CDR3 sequence is 14 residues long. V shed 4 bases and J 5 bases; nucleotides not matched to a gene: 8.

By sample fraction, this clone is large. This rearrangement joins TRBV28 to TRBJ2-7; the D is unclear. Per germline, CDR1 MDHEN and CDR2 SYDVKM. Trimming removed 4 bases at V and 2 bases at J, with 12 bases between. The CDR3 sequence is 14 residues long. This CDR3 reads CASSSENSPYEQYF. CDR3 DNA: TGTGCCAGCAGTTCCGAAAACAGCCCCTACGAGCAGTACTTC.

The J gene is TRBJ1-1, the V gene TRBV6-1, with D tentatively TRBD1 (5 bases). This CDR3 spans 13 amino acids. Germline values: CDR1 MNHNS, CDR2 SASEGT. V lost 5 bases to trimming and J lost 9 bases, with 16 bases between them. CDR3 in DNA: TGTGCCAGCAGTAGGGACCCCCCCAGCAAAGCTTTCTTT. Amino acids: CASSRDPPSKAFF.